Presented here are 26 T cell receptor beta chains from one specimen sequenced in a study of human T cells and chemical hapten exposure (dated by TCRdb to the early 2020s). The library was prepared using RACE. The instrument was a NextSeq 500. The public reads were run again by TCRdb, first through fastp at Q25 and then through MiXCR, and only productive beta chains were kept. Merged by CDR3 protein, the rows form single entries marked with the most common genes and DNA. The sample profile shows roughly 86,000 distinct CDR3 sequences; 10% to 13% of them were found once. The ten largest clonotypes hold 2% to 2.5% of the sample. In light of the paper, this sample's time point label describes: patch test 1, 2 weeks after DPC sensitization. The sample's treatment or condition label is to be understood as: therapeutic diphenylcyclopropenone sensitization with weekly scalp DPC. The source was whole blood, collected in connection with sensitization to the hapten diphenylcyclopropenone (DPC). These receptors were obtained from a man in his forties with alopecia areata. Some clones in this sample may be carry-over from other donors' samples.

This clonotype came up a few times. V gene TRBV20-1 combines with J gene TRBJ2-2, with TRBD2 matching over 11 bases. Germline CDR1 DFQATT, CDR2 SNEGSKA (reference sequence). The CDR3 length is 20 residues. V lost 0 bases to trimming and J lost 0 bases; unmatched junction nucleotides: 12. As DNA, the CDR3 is TGCAGTGCTAGAGATCAGCTAGCGGGAGGACAAACGGCGAACACCGGGGAGCTGTTTTTT. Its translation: CSARDQLAGGQTANTGELFF.

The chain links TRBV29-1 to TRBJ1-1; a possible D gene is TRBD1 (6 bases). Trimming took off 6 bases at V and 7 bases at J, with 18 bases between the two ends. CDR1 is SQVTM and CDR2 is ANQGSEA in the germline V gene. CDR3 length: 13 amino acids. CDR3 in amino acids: CSVRLGGVVEAFF. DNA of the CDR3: TGCAGCGTACGGCTAGGGGGGGTGGTTGAAGCTTTCTTT.

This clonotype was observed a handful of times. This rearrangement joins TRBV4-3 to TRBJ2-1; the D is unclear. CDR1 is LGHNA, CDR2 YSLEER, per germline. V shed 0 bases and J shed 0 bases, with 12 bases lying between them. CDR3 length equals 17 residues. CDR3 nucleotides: TGCGCCAGCAGCCAAGATCTGGCAGCCCTCTCCTACAATGAGCAGTTCTTC. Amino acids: CASSQDLAALSYNEQFF.

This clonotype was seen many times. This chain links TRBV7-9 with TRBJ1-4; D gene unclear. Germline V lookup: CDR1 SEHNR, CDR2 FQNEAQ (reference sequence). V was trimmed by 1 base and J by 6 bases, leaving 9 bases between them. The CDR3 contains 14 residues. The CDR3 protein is CASSLEFADEKLFF. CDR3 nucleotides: TGTGCCAGCAGCTTAGAATTCGCGGATGAAAAACTGTTTTTT.

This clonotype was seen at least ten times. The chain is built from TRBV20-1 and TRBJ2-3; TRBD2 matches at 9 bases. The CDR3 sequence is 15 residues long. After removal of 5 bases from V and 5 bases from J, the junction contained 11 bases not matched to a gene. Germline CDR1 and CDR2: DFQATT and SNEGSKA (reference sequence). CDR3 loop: CSAYSLREGRDTQYF. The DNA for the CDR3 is TGCAGTGCTTACTCGCTGCGGGAGGGAAGAGATACGCAGTATTTT.

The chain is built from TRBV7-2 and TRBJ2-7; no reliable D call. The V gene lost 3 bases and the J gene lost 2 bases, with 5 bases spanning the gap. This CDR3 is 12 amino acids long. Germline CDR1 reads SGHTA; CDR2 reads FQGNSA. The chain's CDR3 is CASSFATYEQYF. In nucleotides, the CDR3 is TGTGCCAGCAGCTTCGCCACCTACGAGCAGTACTTC.

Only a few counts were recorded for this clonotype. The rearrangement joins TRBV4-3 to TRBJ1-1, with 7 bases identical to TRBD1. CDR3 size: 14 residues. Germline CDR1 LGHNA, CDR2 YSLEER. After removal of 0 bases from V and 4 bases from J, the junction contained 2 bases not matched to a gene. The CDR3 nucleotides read TGCGCCAGCAGCCAAGATGACAGGGCCACTGAAGCTTTCTTT. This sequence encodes CASSQDDRATEAFF.

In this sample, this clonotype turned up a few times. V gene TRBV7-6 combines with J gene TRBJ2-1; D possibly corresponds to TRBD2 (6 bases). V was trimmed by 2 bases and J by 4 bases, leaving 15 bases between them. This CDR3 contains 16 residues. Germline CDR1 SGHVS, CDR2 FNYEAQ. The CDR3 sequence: CASSLTLGTRYNEQFF. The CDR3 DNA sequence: TGTGCCAGCAGCTTAACCCTGGGGACTCGATACAATGAGCAGTTCTTC. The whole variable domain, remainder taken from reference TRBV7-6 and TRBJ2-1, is GAGVSQSPRYKVTKRGQDVALRCDPISGHVSLYWYRQALGQGPEFLTYFNYEAQQDKSGLPNDRFSAERPEGSISTLTIQRTEQRDSAMYRCASSLTLGTRYNEQFFGPGTRLTVL.

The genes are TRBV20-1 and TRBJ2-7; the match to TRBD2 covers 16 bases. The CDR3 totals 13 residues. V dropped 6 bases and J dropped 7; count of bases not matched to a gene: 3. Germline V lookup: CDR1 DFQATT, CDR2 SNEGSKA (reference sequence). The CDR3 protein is CSATGLAGGEQYF. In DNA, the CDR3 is TGCAGTGCGACGGGACTAGCGGGAGGGGAGCAGTACTTC.

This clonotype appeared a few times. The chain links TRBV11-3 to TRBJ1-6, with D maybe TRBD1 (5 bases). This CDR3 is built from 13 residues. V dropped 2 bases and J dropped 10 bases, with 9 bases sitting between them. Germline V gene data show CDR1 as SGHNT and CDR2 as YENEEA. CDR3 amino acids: CASSLFRDSPLHF. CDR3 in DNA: TGTGCCAGCAGCTTATTCAGGGACTCACCCCTCCACTTT.

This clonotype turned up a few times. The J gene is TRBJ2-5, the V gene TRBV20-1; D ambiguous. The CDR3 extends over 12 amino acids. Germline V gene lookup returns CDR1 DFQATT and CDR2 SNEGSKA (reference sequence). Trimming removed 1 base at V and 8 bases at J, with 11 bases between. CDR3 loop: CSARGLSATQYF. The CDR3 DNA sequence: TGCAGTGCTAGAGGGTTATCGGCCACCCAGTACTTC.

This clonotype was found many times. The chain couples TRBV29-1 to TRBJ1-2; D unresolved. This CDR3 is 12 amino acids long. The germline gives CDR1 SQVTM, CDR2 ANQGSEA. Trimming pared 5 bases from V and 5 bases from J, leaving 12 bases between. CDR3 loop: CSVLDSEYGYTF. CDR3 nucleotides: TGCAGCGTTCTCGACTCGGAGTATGGCTACACCTTC.

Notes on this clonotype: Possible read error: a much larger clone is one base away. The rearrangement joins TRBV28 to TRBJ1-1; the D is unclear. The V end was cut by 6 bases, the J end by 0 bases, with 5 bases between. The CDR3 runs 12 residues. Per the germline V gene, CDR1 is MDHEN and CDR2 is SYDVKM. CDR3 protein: CASRELNTEAFF. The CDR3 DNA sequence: TGTGCCAGCAGGGAATTGAACACTGAAGCTTTCTTT.

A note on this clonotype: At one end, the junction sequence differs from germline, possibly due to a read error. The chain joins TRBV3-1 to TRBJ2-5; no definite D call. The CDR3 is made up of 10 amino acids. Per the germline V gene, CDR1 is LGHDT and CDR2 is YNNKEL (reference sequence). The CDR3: CASSQENVLF. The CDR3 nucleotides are TGTGCCAGCAGCCAAGAGAACGTGCTTTTC.

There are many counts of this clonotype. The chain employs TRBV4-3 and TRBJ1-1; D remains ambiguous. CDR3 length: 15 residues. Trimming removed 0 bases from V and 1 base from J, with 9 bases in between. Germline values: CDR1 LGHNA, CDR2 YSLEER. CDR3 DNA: TGCGCCAGCAGCCAAGATAGGCAGACGAACACTGAAGCTTTCTTT. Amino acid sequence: CASSQDRQTNTEAFF.

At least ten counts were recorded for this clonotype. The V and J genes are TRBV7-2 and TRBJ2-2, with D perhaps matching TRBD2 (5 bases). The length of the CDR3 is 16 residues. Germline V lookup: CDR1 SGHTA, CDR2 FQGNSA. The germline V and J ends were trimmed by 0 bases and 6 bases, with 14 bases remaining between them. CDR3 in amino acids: CASSLASTRGAGELFF. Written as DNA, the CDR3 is TGTGCCAGCAGCTTAGCCTCAACTAGAGGCGCCGGGGAGCTGTTTTTT.

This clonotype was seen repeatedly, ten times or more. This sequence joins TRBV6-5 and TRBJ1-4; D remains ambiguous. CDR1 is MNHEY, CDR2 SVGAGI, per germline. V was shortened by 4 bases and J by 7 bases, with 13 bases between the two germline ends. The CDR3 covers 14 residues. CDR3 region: CASSFSLAGEKLFF. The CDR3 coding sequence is TGTGCCAGCAGTTTTTCTTTAGCGGGTGAAAAACTGTTTTTT.

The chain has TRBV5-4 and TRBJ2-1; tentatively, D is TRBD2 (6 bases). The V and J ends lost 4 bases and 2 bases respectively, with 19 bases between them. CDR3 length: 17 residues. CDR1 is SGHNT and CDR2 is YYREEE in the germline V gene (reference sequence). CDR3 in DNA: TGTGCCAGCAGCGGGGGGACTCAACGTTCCACCTACAATGAGCAGTTCTTC. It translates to CASSGGTQRSTYNEQFF.

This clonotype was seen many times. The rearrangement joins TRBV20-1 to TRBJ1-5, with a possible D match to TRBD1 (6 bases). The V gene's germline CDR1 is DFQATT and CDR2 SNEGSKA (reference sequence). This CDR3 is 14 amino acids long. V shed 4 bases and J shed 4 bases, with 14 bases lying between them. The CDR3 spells CSATDRFLNQPQHF. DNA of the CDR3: TGCAGTGCTACCGACAGGTTTCTAAATCAGCCCCAGCATTTT.

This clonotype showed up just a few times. CDR3 in DNA: TGTGCCAGCAGGGGAAGACAGTACTCTGGAAACACCATATATTTT. The encoded protein is CASRGRQYSGNTIYF. The chain carries TRBV2 and TRBJ1-3; maybe TRBD1 (5 bases). Germline CDR1 SNHLY, CDR2 FYNNEI. V was clipped by 6 bases and J by 0 bases, with 12 bases between them. The CDR3 totals 15 residues.

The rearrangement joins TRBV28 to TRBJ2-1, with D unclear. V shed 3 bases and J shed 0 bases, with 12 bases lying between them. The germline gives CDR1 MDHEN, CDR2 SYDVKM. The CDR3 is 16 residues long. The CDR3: CASSFRPGGSYNEQFF. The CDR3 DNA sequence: TGTGCCAGCAGTTTTAGGCCGGGTGGCTCCTACAATGAGCAGTTCTTC.

The CDR3 DNA reads as TGTGCCAGCAGTCTCGCTAGCGGGGGAACGCAGTATTTT. This encodes CASSLASGGTQYF. The J gene is TRBJ2-3, the V gene TRBV6-2 or TRBV6-3; 10 nucleotides align to TRBD2. Germline lookup yields CDR1 MNHEY and CDR2 SVGEGT. V shed 5 bases and J 9 bases; nucleotides not matched to a gene: 5. The CDR3 runs to 13 residues.

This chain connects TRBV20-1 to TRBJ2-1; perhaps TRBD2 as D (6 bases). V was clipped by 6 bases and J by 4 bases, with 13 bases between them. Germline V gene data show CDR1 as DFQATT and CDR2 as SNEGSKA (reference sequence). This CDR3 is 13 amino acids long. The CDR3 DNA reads TGCAGTGCGAATAGCGGATATTACAATGAGCAGTTCTTC. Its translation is CSANSGYYNEQFF.

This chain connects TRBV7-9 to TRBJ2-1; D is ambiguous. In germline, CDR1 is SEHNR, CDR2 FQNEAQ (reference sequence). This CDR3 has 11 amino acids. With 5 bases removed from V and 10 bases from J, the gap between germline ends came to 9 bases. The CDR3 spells CASSTQLEQFF. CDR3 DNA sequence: TGTGCCAGCAGCACACAACTGGAGCAGTTCTTC.

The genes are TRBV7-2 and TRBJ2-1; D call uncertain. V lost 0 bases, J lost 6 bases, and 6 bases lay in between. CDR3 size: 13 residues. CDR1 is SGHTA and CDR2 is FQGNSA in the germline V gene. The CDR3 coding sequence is TGTGCCAGCAGCTTAGCGCCTAGCAATGAGCAGTTCTTC. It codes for CASSLAPSNEQFF.

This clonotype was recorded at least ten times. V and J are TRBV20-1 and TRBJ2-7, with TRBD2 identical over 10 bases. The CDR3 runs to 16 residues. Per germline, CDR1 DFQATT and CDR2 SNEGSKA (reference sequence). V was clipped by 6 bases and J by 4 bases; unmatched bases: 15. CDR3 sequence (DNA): TGCAGTGCCCGGCAGAGGGGACTAGCGCTATTATACGAGCAGTACTTC. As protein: CSARQRGLALLYEQYF.